The 17 T cell receptor beta chains given below trace back to one sample, sequenced in a study of Graves' ophthalmopathy and Graves' hyperthyroidism. RNA transcripts served as template for amplifying TCR beta CDR3 sequences. An opening RT-PCR round employed HTBI primers and preceded a second-round multiplex PCR. One entry per CDR3 protein results from TCRdb running MiXCR on the multiplex PCR reads. The sample has nearly 400,000 distinct CDR3 sequences, around 17% seen once. The sequencing input was peripheral blood. The source of these receptors is a woman aged 18-35 years with Graves' ophthalmopathy.

In its sample, this clonotype was seen many times. The rearrangement joins TRBV20-1 to TRBJ2-7; D not certain. The V gene's germline CDR1 is DFQATT and CDR2 SNEGSKA (reference sequence). The V end lost 0 bases, the J end lost 3 bases, and 15 bases lay between the germline ends. The CDR3 runs to 15 residues. The CDR3, as DNA: TGCAGTGCTAGAGATTCGTCCTCTGGGTACTACGAGCAGTACTTC. Encoded protein: CSARDSSSGYYEQYF.

V and J are TRBV12-3 or TRBV12-4 and TRBJ1-1; the match to TRBD1 covers 9 bases. The CDR3 totals 16 residues. Trimming took 6 bases from V and 6 from J; bases not matched to a gene: 14. In DNA, the CDR3 is TGTGCCAGCAGCTCAACCGGGACAGGGAAATTGGCTGAAGCTTTCTTT. Residues: CASSSTGTGKLAEAFF.

This clonotype was detected many times. This rearrangement joins TRBV12-3 or TRBV12-4 to TRBJ2-2; D is perhaps TRBD1 (6 bases). CDR3 length equals 15 residues. V was pared by 10 bases and J by 6 bases, with 21 bases between. Here the CDR3 reads CATLQGQLVSGELFF. The CDR3, as DNA: TGTGCCACTCTACAGGGTCAGTTGGTTTCCGGGGAGCTGTTTTTT.

This clonotype occurred many times. The chain uses TRBV12-3 or TRBV12-4 and TRBJ1-1; no definite D call. CDR3 length: 12 amino acids. Trimming removed 6 bases from V and 6 bases from J, with 11 bases in between. Written as DNA, the CDR3 is TGTGCCAGCAGCCCCGGGGTCGCTGAAGCTTTCTTT. This codes for CASSPGVAEAFF.

This clonotype was observed at least ten times. The chain is built from TRBV30 and TRBJ2-7; D tentatively reads TRBD1 or TRBD2 (5 bases each). CDR1 is GTSNPN and CDR2 is SVGIG in the germline V gene (reference sequence). This CDR3 comprises 15 residues. The V gene lost 3 bases and the J gene lost 1 base, with 16 bases spanning the gap. The CDR3 DNA reads TGTGCCTGGAGCGGGATGGGGGTGGGGTCCTACGAGCAGTACTTC. It translates to CAWSGMGVGSYEQYF.

The sample holds many counts of this clonotype. Sequence at one end of the junction differs from germline and may be a read error. V usage is TRBV7-2 and J usage is TRBJ2-7; D gene uncertain. Per the germline V gene, CDR1 is SGHTA and CDR2 is FQGNSA. The CDR3 is 13 residues long. CDR3 loop: CASSLGKTYEQYF. CDR3 in DNA: TGTGCCAGCAGCTTAGGCAAAACCTACGAGCAGTATTTC.

This clonotype appeared many times. V gene TRBV2 combines with J gene TRBJ2-7, with D unresolved. Germline lookup yields CDR1 SNHLY and CDR2 FYNNEI. The CDR3 consists of 12 residues. V lost 9 bases and J lost 7, with 16 bases in between. In DNA form, the CDR3 reads TGTGCCAGTCGAAGACATGAAGGGGAGCAGTACTTC. This codes for CASRRHEGEQYF.

In this sample, this clonotype turned up many times. The chain carries TRBV6-2 or TRBV6-3 and TRBJ2-7; TRBD2 aligns across 7 bases. Losses at the gene ends were 7 bases for V and 3 bases for J; bases not matched to a gene: 9. The CDR3 spans 14 residues. Germline values: CDR1 MNHEY, CDR2 SVGEGT. The CDR3 loop reads CASNAGVSFYEQYF. The DNA of the CDR3 is TGTGCCAGCAATGCGGGGGTTTCCTTCTACGAGCAGTACTTC.

At least ten counts were recorded for this clonotype. Sequence at one end of the junction differs from germline and may be a read error. The genes are TRBV6-5 and TRBJ2-2; D ambiguous. This CDR3 contains 15 residues. The V gene's germline CDR1 is MNHEY and CDR2 SVGAGI. The DNA for the CDR3 is TGTGCCAGCAGTTACCGGCCAACGAACGCCGGGGAGCTGTTTTTT. This gives the protein CASSYRPTNAGELFF.

This clonotype was picked up many times. The rearrangement links TRBV7-2 to TRBJ2-5; D is perhaps TRBD1 (5 bases). CDR1 and CDR2 (germline): SGHTA, FQGNSA. The germline V and J ends were trimmed by 4 bases and 4 bases, with 19 bases remaining between them. This CDR3 has 16 residues. The CDR3 DNA is TGTGCCAGCAGCTACCCCGGAGTGGGGCCCTCAGAGACCCAGTACTTC. It is translated as CASSYPGVGPSETQYF.

Details on this clonotype: The missing conserved phenylalanine or tryptophan at the end of this CDR3 makes a read error likely. The DNA is left out, because the CDR3 cannot be placed on it with certainty; the CDR3 is given as TCRdb lists it. The CDR3 protein is CASSYSGS. J is TRBJ2-7 and V is TRBV7-2; the DNA was not compared with TRBD1, the D call given in the table. Looked up from germline, CDR1 is SGHTA and CDR2 is FQGNSA. The CDR3 region is 8 residues in length, termini included.

The CDR3 here is CASSRQGRIQETQYF. In DNA form, the CDR3 reads TGTGCCAGCAGTCGACAGGGACGCATTCAAGAGACCCAGTACTTC. V usage is TRBV27 and J usage is TRBJ2-5; 7 nucleotides match TRBD1. This CDR3 contains 15 residues. After removal of 5 bases from V and 2 bases from J, the junction contained 8 bases not matched to a gene. CDR1 and CDR2 (germline): MNHEY, SMNVEV (reference sequence).

The chain is built from TRBV6-1 and TRBJ1-2; D is unresolved. Trimming took 3 bases from V and 6 from J, leaving 8 bases between them. Per the germline V gene, CDR1 is MNHNS and CDR2 is SASEGT. CDR3 length: 12 residues. DNA of the CDR3: TGTGCCAGCAGTGACCGCCTAAATGGCTACACCTTC. This encodes CASSDRLNGYTF.

This clonotype has just a few counts. The J gene is TRBJ1-1, the V gene TRBV6-4, with a tentative D call TRBD1 (5 bases). The V gene lost 6 bases and the J gene lost 5 bases, with 10 bases spanning the gap. The CDR3 is 12 residues long. CDR1 is MRHNA and CDR2 is SNTAGT in the germline V gene. CDR3 DNA: TGTGCCAGCAGGACCCCAGGGACTGAAGCTTTCTTT. Protein: CASRTPGTEAFF.

The table lists this clonotype with many counts. The chain has TRBV4-1 and TRBJ2-7; TRBD2 agrees at 13 bases. The CDR3 is 15 residues long. CDR1 MGHRA and CDR2 YSYEKL come from the germline V gene. With 5 bases clipped from V and 5 bases from J, the junction kept 6 bases outside the gene matches. Here the CDR3 DNA reads TGCGCCAGCAGCTCCTCCGGGACTAGCGGGGACGAGCAGTACTTC. Protein product: CASSSSGTSGDEQYF.

Ten or more counts support this clonotype. The chain couples TRBV7-8 to TRBJ2-5, with D tentatively TRBD1 (5 bases). With 5 bases removed from V and 4 bases from J, the gap between germline ends came to 14 bases. Germline V CDR1 and CDR2: SGHVS, FQNEAQ. The CDR3 runs to 14 residues. CDR3 sequence (DNA): TGTGCCAGCAGCACCCTCAGGGCGCCAGAGACCCAGTACTTC. Translating it yields CASSTLRAPETQYF.

This clonotype was detected many times. The rearrangement uses TRBV4-1 and TRBJ1-1; D not resolved. The CDR3 length is 16 residues. V was shortened by 0 bases and J by 4 bases, with 15 bases between the two germline ends. CDR1 and CDR2 from the germline V gene are MGHRA and YSYEKL. The CDR3 is CASSQDWGRGGTEAFF. CDR3 DNA sequence: TGCGCCAGCAGCCAAGATTGGGGTCGGGGAGGCACTGAAGCTTTCTTT.